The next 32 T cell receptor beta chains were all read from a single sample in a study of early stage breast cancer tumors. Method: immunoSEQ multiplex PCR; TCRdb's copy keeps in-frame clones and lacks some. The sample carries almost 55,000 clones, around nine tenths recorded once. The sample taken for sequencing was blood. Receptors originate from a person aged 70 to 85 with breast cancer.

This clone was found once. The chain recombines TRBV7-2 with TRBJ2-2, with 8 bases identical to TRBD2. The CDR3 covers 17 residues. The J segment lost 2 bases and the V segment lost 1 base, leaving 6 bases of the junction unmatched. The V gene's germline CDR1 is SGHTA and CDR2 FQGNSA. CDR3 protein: CASSLDGTRSNTGELFF. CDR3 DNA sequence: TGTGCCAGCAGCTTAGACGGGACTAGATCCAACACCGGGGAGCTGTTTTTT.

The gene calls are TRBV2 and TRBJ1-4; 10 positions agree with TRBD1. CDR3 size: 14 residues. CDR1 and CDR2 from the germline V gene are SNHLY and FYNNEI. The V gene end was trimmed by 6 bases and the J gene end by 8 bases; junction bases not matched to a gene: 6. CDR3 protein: CASRSDRGEEKLFF. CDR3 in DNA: TGTGCCAGCAGGTCGGACAGGGGGGAGGAAAAACTGTTTTTT.

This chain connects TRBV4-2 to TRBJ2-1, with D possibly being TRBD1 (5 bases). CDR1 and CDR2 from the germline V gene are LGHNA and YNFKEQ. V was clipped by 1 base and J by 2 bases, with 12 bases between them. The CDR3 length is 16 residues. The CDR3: CASSQGGQGPYNEQFF. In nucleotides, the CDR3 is TGTGCCAGCAGCCAAGGGGGTCAGGGTCCCTACAATGAGCAGTTCTTC.

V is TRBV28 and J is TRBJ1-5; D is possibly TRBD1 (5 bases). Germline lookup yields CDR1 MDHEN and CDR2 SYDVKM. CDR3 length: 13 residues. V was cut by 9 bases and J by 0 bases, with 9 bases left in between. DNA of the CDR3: TGTGCCAGTGGGGGGGTTAGCAATCAGCCCCAGCATTTT. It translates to CASGGVSNQPQHF.

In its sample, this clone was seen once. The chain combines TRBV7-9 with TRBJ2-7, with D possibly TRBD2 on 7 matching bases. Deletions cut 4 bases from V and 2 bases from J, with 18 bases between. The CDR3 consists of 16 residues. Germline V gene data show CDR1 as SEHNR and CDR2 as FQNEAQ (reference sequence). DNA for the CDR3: TGTGCCAGCAGCTATCCGAGGGGGGGCACAACCTACGAGCAGTACTTC. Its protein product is CASSYPRGGTTYEQYF.

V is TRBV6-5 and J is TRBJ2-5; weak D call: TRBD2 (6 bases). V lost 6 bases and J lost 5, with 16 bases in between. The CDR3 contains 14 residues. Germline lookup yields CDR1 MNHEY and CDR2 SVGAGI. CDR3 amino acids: CASSPTSMGETQYF. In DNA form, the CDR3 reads TGTGCCAGCAGCCCTACTAGCATGGGGGAGACCCAGTACTTC.

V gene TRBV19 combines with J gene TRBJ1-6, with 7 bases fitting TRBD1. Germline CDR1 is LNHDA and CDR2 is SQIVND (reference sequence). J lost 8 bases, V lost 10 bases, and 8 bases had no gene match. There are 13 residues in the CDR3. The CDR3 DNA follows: TGTGCCACCAGTACAGGGGCCGATTCACCCCTCCACTTT. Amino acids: CATSTGADSPLHF.

The CDR3 nucleotides are TGTGCCAGCAGCTTGTTTGACGGGGGAGTCCCGAACTACGAGCAGTACTTC. Its translation is CASSLFDGGVPNYEQYF. This sequence joins TRBV5-8 and TRBJ2-7, with D tentatively TRBD2 (6 bases). Trimming removed 1 base at V and 3 bases at J, with 20 bases between. CDR1 and CDR2 from the germline V gene are SGHTS and YDEGEE. There are 17 residues in the CDR3.

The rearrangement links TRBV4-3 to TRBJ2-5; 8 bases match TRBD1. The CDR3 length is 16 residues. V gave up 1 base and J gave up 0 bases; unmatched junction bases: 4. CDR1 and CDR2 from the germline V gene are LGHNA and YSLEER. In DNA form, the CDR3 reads TGCGCCAGCAGCCAAGGACAGGGGTTGTACCAAGAGACCCAGTACTTC. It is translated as CASSQGQGLYQETQYF.

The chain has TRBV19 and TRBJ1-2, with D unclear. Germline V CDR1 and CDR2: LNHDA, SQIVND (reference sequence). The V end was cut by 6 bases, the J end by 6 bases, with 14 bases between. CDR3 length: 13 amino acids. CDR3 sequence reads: CASREDLVHGYTF. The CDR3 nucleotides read TGTGCCAGTAGGGAGGACCTGGTCCATGGCTACACCTTC.

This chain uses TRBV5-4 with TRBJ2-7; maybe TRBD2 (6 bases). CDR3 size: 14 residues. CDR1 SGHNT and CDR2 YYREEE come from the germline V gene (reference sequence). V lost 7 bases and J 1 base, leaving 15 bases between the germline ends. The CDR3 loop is CASWNSGTSYEQYF. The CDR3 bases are TGTGCCAGCTGGAATAGCGGTACATCCTACGAGCAGTACTTC.

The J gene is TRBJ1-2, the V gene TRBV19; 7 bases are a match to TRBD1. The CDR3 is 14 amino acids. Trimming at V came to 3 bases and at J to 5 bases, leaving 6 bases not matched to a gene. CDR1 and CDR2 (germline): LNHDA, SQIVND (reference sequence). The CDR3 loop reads CASSIPETGYGYTF. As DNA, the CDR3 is TGTGCCAGTAGTATCCCAGAGACAGGGTATGGCTACACCTTC.

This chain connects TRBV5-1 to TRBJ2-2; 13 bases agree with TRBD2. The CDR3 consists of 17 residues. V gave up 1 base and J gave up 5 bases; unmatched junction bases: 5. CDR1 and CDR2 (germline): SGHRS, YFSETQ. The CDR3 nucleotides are TGCGCCAGCAGCTTGAGACTAGCGGGGGGTTGGACCGGGGAGCTGTTTTTT. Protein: CASSLRLAGGWTGELFF.

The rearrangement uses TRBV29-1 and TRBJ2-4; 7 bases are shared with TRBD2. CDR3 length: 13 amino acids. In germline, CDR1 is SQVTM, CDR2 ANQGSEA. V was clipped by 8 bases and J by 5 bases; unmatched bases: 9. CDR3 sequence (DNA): TGCAGCACAACGTGGGGAGGGGAAAACATTCAGTACTTC. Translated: CSTTWGGENIQYF.

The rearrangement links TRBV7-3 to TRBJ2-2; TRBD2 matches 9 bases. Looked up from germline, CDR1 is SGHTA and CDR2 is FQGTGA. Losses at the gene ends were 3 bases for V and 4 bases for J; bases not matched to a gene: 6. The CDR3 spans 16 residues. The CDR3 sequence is CASSFPAGGRTGELFF. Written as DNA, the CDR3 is TGTGCCAGCAGCTTCCCTGCGGGAGGGCGCACCGGGGAGCTGTTTTTT.

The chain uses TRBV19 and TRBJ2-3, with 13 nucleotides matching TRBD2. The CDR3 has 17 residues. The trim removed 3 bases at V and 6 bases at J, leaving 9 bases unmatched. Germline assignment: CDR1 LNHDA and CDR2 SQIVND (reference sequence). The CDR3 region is CASSMRGLAGVSDTQYF. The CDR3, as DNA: TGTGCCAGTAGTATGAGAGGACTAGCGGGAGTAAGTGATACGCAGTATTTT. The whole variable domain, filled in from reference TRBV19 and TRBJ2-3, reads DGGITQSPKYLFRKEGQNVTLSCEQNLNHDAMYWYRQDPGQGLRLIYYSQIVNDFQKGDIAEGYSVSREKKESFPLTVTSAQKNPTAFYLCASSMRGLAGVSDTQYFGPGTRLTVL.

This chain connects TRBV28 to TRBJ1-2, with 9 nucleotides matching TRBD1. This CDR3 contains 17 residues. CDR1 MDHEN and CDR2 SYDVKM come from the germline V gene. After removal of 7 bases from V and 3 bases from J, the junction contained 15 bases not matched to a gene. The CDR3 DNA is TGTGCCAGCACCTTCCCGATCCACAGGGGGCAAGACTATGGCTACACCTTC. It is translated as CASTFPIHRGQDYGYTF.

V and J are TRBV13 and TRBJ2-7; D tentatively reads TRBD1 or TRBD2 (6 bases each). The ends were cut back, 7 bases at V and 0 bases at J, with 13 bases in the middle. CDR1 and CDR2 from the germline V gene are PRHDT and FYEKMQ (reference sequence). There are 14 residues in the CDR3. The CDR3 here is CASTLGGPSYEQYF. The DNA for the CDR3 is TGTGCCAGCACCCTAGGGGGGCCCTCCTACGAGCAGTACTTC.

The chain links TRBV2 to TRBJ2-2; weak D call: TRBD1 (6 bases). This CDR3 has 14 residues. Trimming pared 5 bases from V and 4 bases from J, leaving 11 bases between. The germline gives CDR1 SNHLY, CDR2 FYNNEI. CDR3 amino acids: CASSLGASTGELFF. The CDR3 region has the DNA TGTGCCAGCAGTCTGGGGGCGAGCACCGGGGAGCTGTTTTTT.

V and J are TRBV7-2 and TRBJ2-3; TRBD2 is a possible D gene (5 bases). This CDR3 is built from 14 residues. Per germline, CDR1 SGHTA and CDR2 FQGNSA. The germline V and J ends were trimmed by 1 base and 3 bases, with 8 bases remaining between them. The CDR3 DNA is TGTGCCAGCAGCTTAGGGACTGGGACAGATACGCAGTATTTT. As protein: CASSLGTGTDTQYF.

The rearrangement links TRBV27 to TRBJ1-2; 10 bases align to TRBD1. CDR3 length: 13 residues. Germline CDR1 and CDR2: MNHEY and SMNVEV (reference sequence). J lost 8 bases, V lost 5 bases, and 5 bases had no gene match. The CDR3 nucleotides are TGTGCCAGCAGTGCCGGACAGGGGGGAGGCTACACCTTC. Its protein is CASSAGQGGGYTF.

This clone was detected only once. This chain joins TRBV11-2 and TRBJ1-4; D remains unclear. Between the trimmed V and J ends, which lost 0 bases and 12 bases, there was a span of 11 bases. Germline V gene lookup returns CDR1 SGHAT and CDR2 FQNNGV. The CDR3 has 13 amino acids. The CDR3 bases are TGTGCCAGCAGCTTAGATCAAGCGTTTGAACTGTTTTTT. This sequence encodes CASSLDQAFELFF.

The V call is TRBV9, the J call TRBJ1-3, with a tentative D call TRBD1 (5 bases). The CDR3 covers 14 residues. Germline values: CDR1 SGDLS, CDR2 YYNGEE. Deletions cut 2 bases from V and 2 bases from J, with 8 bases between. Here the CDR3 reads CASSVGGAGNTIYF. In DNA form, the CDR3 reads TGTGCCAGCAGCGTGGGGGGGGCTGGAAACACCATATATTTT.

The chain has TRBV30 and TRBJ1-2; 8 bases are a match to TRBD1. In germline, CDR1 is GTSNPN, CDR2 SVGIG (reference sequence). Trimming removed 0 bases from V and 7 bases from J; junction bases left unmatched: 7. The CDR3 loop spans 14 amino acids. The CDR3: CAWSVSRGQSGYTF. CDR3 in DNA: TGTGCCTGGAGTGTAAGCAGGGGGCAGAGTGGCTACACCTTC.

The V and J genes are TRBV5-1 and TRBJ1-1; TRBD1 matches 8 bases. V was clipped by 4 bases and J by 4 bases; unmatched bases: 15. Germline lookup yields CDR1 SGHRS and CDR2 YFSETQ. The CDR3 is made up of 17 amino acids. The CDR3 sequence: CASSQGAGDPLGTEAFF. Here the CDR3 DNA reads TGCGCCAGCAGCCAGGGGGCGGGGGACCCTTTGGGCACTGAAGCTTTCTTT.

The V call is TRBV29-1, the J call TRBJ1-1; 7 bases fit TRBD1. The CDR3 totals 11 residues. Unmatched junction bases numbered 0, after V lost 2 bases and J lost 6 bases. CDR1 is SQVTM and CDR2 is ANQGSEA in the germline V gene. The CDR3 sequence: CSVEQGAEAFF. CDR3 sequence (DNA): TGCAGCGTTGAACAGGGGGCTGAAGCTTTCTTT.

CDR3 amino acids: CAASTVQGGSGELFF. The CDR3 region has the DNA TGCGCCGCTTCAACTGTCCAGGGGGGATCCGGGGAGCTGTTTTTT. The rearrangement uses TRBV5-1 and TRBJ2-2; D possibly corresponds to TRBD1 (7 bases). Germline assignment: CDR1 SGHRS and CDR2 YFSETQ. The CDR3 runs 15 residues. The germline V and J ends were trimmed by 10 bases and 6 bases, with 22 bases remaining between them.

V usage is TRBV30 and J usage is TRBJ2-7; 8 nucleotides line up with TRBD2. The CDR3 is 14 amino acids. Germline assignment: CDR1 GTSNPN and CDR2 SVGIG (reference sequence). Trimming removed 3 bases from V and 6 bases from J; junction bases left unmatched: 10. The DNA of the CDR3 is TGTGCCTGGAGGACGGGGGGGACCCTCGGCGAGCAGTACTTC. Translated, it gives CAWRTGGTLGEQYF.

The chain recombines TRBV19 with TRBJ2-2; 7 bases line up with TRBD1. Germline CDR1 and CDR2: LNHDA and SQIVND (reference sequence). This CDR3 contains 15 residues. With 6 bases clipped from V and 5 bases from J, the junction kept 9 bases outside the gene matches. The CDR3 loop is CASSDRVPRTGELFF. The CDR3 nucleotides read TGTGCCAGTAGCGACAGGGTTCCGAGGACCGGGGAGCTGTTTTTT.

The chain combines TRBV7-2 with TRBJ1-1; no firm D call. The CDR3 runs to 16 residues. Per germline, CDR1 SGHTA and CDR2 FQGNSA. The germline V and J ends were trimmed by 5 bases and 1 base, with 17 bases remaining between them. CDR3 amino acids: CASSTRTGRRNTEAFF. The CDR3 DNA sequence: TGTGCCAGCAGCACCCGGACGGGGAGGAGGAACACTGAAGCTTTCTTT.

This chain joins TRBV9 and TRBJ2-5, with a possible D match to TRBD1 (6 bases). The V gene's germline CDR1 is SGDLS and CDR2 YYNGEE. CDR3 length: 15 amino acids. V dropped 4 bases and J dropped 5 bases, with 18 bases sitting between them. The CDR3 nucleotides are TGTGCCAGCAGCCCGTCGGGTAGCACAGGGGAGACCCAGTACTTC. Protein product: CASSPSGSTGETQYF. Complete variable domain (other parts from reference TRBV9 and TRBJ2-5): DSGVTQTPKHLITATGQRVTLRCSPRSGDLSVYWYQQSLDQGLQFLIQYYNGEERAKGNILERFSAQQFPDLHSELNLSSLELGDSALYFCASSPSGSTGETQYFGPGTRLLVL.

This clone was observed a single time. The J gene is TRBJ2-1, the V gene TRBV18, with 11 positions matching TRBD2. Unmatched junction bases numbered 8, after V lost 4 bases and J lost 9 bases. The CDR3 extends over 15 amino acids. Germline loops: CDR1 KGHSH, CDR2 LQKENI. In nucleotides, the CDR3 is TGTGCCAGCTCACAAGGGGCTAGCGGGGGGACTGAGCAGTTCTTC. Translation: CASSQGASGGTEQFF.